Sequencing of this T cell receptor (beta chain) was carried out in a study of CD8+ T cells in alopecia areata. With V trimmed by 6 bases and J by 3 bases, 10 bases remained unmatched. Germline loops: CDR1 LNHDA, CDR2 SQIVND (reference sequence). There are 15 residues in the CDR3. Following extraction, RNA underwent reverse transcription to cDNA, which served as the sequencing template. Sequencing was performed with immunoSEQ multiplex PCR; in TCRdb, only in-frame clones are kept and a portion is missing. In the table there are 150,000 or so clones, roughly 50% of which are singletons. The clonotype was recovered from a human donor with alopecia areata. Sequencing was done on a sample of CD4+ T cells sorted from blood. The V gene is TRBV19, the J gene TRBJ2-7; 8 bases agree with TRBD2. The CDR3, as DNA: TGTGCCAGTAGCGGGGCGTGGACTAGCAACTACGAGCAGTACTTC. Residues: CASSGAWTSNYEQYF.